The 20 T cell receptor beta chains in this list originate from one sample, sequenced in a study of blood T cell repertoires in COVID-19. The table came from immunoSEQ multiplex PCR; TCRdb's copy has only in-frame clones and leaves some out. This table has hundreds of thousands of clones, around 80% appearing once. The sample was peripheral blood. The receptors originated from a man in his forties or fifties with acute or convalescent COVID-19.

The chain is built from TRBV27 and TRBJ1-5; no reliable D call. V was trimmed by 5 bases and J by 5 bases, leaving 7 bases between them. The germline gives CDR1 MNHEY, CDR2 SMNVEV (reference sequence). CDR3 size: 12 residues. CDR3 residues: CASSPLDQPQHF. DNA for the CDR3: TGTGCCAGCAGTCCTTTAGATCAGCCCCAGCATTTT.

The rearrangement joins TRBV19 to TRBJ2-5; a possible D gene is TRBD2 (5 bases). This CDR3 region has 13 residues. Between the trimmed V and J ends, which lost 4 bases and 4 bases, there was a span of 10 bases. Germline V gives CDR1 LNHDA, CDR2 SQIVND (reference sequence). CDR3 DNA: TGTGCCAGTAGTACCGGGATCGGAGAGACCCAGTACTTC. Encoded protein: CASSTGIGETQYF.

The chain links TRBV7-9 to TRBJ2-1; D perhaps matches TRBD2 (6 bases). The germline V gene has CDR1 SEHNR and CDR2 FQNEAQ (reference sequence). V was trimmed by 1 base and J by 8 bases, leaving 15 bases between them. This CDR3 contains 15 residues. CDR3 sequence reads: CASSLDGSYRDEQFF. Here the CDR3 DNA reads TGTGCCAGCAGCTTAGACGGGAGTTACCGGGATGAGCAGTTCTTC.

This clone was seen once. CDR3 nucleotide sequence: TGTGCCAGCAGTACAGATTCCTACAATGAGCAGTTCTTC. Its protein is CASSTDSYNEQFF. The V gene is TRBV2, the J gene TRBJ2-1; D call uncertain. The CDR3 is 13 residues long. The V end lost 5 bases, the J end lost 1 base, and 6 bases lay between the germline ends. Germline V gene sequence: CDR1 SNHLY, CDR2 FYNNEI.

The rearrangement links TRBV7-2 to TRBJ1-2; 12 bases are shared with TRBD1. The V gene's germline CDR1 is SGHTA and CDR2 FQGNSA. CDR3 length: 15 amino acids. The trim removed 5 bases at V and 8 bases at J, leaving 9 bases unmatched. The CDR3 reads CASSTPGQGARGYTF. In DNA, the CDR3 is TGTGCCAGCAGCACCCCGGGACAGGGGGCACGGGGCTACACCTTC. Full variable domain (missing parts from reference TRBV7-2 and TRBJ1-2): GAGVSQSPSNKVTEKGKDVELRCDPISGHTALYWYRQSLGQGLEFLIYFQGNSAPDKSGLPSDRFSAERTGGSVSTLTIQRTQQEDSAVYLCASSTPGQGARGYTFGSGTRLTVV.

Only a few counts were recorded for this clone. The DNA of the CDR3 is TGTGCCAGCAGCCCAGATGAGGATGAGCAGTTCTTC. Protein product: CASSPDEDEQFF. J is TRBJ2-1 and V is TRBV7-8; D unclear. The germline CDR1 and CDR2 sequences are SGHVS and FQNEAQ. The V gene lost 5 bases and the J gene lost 8 bases, with 10 bases spanning the gap. CDR3 length: 12 residues.

The CDR3 is CAWSPGLGAYEQYF. The CDR3 DNA sequence: TGTGCCTGGAGCCCGGGACTGGGGGCCTACGAGCAGTACTTC. The J gene is TRBJ2-7, the V gene TRBV30; perhaps TRBD2 as D (6 bases). V was clipped by 3 bases and J by 2 bases, with 14 bases between them. Germline CDR1 and CDR2: GTSNPN and SVGIG (reference sequence). This CDR3 has 14 amino acids.

The chain couples TRBV5-5 to TRBJ1-2; TRBD1 might be the D (6 bases). Germline V lookup: CDR1 SGHKS, CDR2 YYEKEE (reference sequence). Trimming pared 3 bases from V and 3 bases from J, leaving 9 bases between. The CDR3 covers 13 residues. The CDR3, as DNA: TGTGCCAGCAGCTCAAGGACAGACTATGGCTACACCTTC. Translated, it gives CASSSRTDYGYTF.

The count of this clone is one. The V and J genes are TRBV5-1 and TRBJ2-1; the D gene is possibly TRBD2 (5 bases). V was cut by 4 bases and J by 5 bases, with 19 bases left in between. Germline V gene lookup returns CDR1 SGHRS and CDR2 YFSETQ. The CDR3 contains 16 residues. The CDR3 is CASSPPELGSDNEQFF. CDR3 nucleotide sequence: TGCGCCAGCAGCCCACCAGAACTAGGATCGGACAATGAGCAGTTCTTC.

This clone has more than one count but fewer than ten. This sequence joins TRBV10-3 and TRBJ2-1, with 10 positions matching TRBD2. V lost 6 bases to trimming and J lost 4 bases; unmatched junction nucleotides: 3. The CDR3 is made up of 14 amino acids. Germline V CDR1 and CDR2: ENHRY, SYGVKD. CDR3 bases: TGTGCCATCAGGGAAGCGGGAGGGTACAATGAGCAGTTCTTC. Translating it yields CAIREAGGYNEQFF.

The chain links TRBV18 to TRBJ2-3; the D gene is possibly TRBD1 (5 bases). V was trimmed by 1 base and J by 0 bases, leaving 8 bases between them. Per germline, CDR1 KGHSH and CDR2 LQKENI. The CDR3 is made up of 15 amino acids. This CDR3 reads CASSPQGSSTDTQYF. The CDR3 coding sequence is TGTGCCAGCTCACCACAGGGGTCAAGCACAGATACGCAGTATTTT.

This rearrangement joins TRBV28 to TRBJ2-3; 9 bases are shared with TRBD2. Per germline, CDR1 MDHEN and CDR2 SYDVKM. V gave up 7 bases and J gave up 2 bases; unmatched junction bases: 10. The CDR3 is made up of 16 amino acids. The CDR3 coding sequence is TGTGCCAGCACCACCGTCGGCGGGGGGGCCACAGATACGCAGTATTTT. Translating it yields CASTTVGGGATDTQYF.

This clone was found once. The chain carries TRBV6-6 and TRBJ1-1, with D unclear. CDR3 length: 12 amino acids. Per germline, CDR1 MNHNY and CDR2 SVGAGI (reference sequence). The V gene lost 0 bases and the J gene lost 6 bases, with 5 bases spanning the gap. DNA of the CDR3: TGTGCCAGCAGTTACTCGGTAGCTGAAGCTTTCTTT. Its protein product is CASSYSVAEAFF.

V gene TRBV23-1 combines with J gene TRBJ1-4; D remains ambiguous. TRBV23-1 falls under the ORF class, with uncertain function. The CDR3 loop spans 15 amino acids. The V gene lost 4 bases and the J gene lost 10 bases, with 19 bases spanning the gap. The CDR3 DNA sequence: TGCGCCAGCAGTCTCTCCCCGGTCCCCTCCGGAAAACTGTTTTTT. It yields the protein CASSLSPVPSGKLFF.

In nucleotides, the CDR3 is TGTGCCAGCAGCGTAGCCAGGGGGCGCGGGTACGAGCAGTACTTC. This codes for CASSVARGRGYEQYF. The V call is TRBV9, the J call TRBJ2-7; 8 bases are shared with TRBD1. The J segment lost 4 bases and the V segment lost 0 bases, leaving 6 bases of the junction unmatched. This CDR3 is 15 amino acids long. Germline CDR1 and CDR2: SGDLS and YYNGEE.

The chain combines TRBV4-3 with TRBJ2-5; D not resolved. This CDR3 contains 14 residues. The germline V gene encodes CDR1 LGHNA and CDR2 YSLEER. The ends were cut back, 0 bases at V and 2 bases at J, with 7 bases in the middle. CDR3 DNA sequence: TGCGCCAGCAGCCAAGAACGAGGTCAAGAGACCCAGTACTTC. This gives the protein CASSQERGQETQYF.

This clone was seen a single time. This chain links TRBV30 with TRBJ2-1, with D perhaps matching TRBD2 (5 bases). The CDR3 consists of 13 residues. The V end lost 8 bases, the J end lost 8 bases, and 19 bases lay between the germline ends. The germline V gene encodes CDR1 GTSNPN and CDR2 SVGIG (reference sequence). The CDR3 sequence is CAGVGLQGYEQFF. In nucleotides, the CDR3 is TGTGCCGGCGTCGGACTCCAAGGCTATGAGCAGTTCTTC.

V is TRBV14 and J is TRBJ1-5, with no clear D. The CDR3 is 13 residues long. The V end lost 5 bases, the J end lost 6 bases, and 11 bases lay between the germline ends. CDR1 is SGHDN, CDR2 FVKESK, per germline. This CDR3 reads CASSARLGQPQHF. The CDR3 DNA sequence: TGTGCCAGCAGCGCGAGGCTGGGTCAGCCCCAGCATTTT.

Notes on this clone: Other DNA sequences within the sample encode an identical CDR3. The V gene is TRBV6-5, the J gene TRBJ1-1; D unclear. The CDR3 loop spans 13 amino acids. Germline loops: CDR1 MNHEY, CDR2 SVGAGI. Trimming took 4 bases from V and 2 from J, leaving 8 bases between them. CDR3 loop: CASSFTVNTEAFF. The CDR3 DNA is TGTGCCAGCAGTTTTACAGTAAACACTGAAGCTTTCTTT.

The rearrangement uses TRBV29-1 and TRBJ2-3, with a weak D call TRBD1 (6 bases). The CDR3 contains 14 residues. Germline V CDR1 and CDR2: SQVTM, ANQGSEA. Trimming took 8 bases from V and 5 from J, leaving 20 bases between them. CDR3 protein: CSSQTGLRGDTQYF. In DNA form, the CDR3 reads TGCAGCTCCCAGACAGGACTCCGAGGAGATACGCAGTATTTT.